The following is a T cell receptor beta chain sequence with its context. Trimming cost V 3 bases and J 7 bases, with 21 bases left between them. The CDR3 is 16 residues long. Germline CDR1 reads SGHAT; CDR2 reads FQNNGV. The data stem from a study of blood T cell repertoires in COVID-19. Study as a whole: COVID-19 samples, acute and convalescent, were from the United States, Italy and Spain. Nucleic acid was either cDNA or gDNA, and it came from T cells, B-cell-depleted T cells, or PBMCs.

Study processing details: Amplified reference gene primers provided the basis for estimating nucleated cell counts. The repertoire was sequenced with immunoSEQ multiplex PCR; TCRdb's copy has only in-frame clones and lacks some. The V and J calls and clone size come from that table; D and trimming were worked out from the DNA. The sample contains 45,000 to 60,000 clones, roughly four fifths of which appear only once. The sequence was obtained from a woman older than 75 with acute or convalescent COVID-19. This rearrangement joins TRBV11-2 to TRBJ1-1; tentative D call: TRBD1 (6 bases). The sample was peripheral blood. CDR3 residues: CASSFKASGQGLEAFF. The CDR3 nucleotides read TGTGCCAGCAGCTTCAAAGCTTCGGGACAAGGACTTGAAGCTTTCTTT.